What follows is one T cell receptor (beta chain) and its context. This CDR3 is built from 14 residues. The ends were cut back, 0 bases at V and 6 bases at J, with 7 bases in the middle. The germline V gene encodes CDR1 SGHRS and CDR2 YFSETQ. In the original analysis: Estimates of nucleated cell counts were drawn from the amplification of reference gene primers. Assay: immunoSEQ multiplex PCR; the TCRdb copy retains only in-frame clones and omits some. V and J calls and clone size are copied from that table; D and trimming were computed from the DNA. The repertoire holds under 250,000 clones, with around nine tenths as singletons. The data originate from a study of blood T cell repertoires in COVID-19. At the level of the study: PBMCs, B-cell-depleted T cells, or T cells provided the cDNA or gDNA that made up the material.

The rearrangement joins TRBV5-1 to TRBJ1-6, with D possibly being TRBD1 (5 bases). The sequencing input was peripheral blood. The sequence derives from a woman aged 55-69 years who had recovered from COVID-19. CDR3: CASSLETVNSPLHF. The CDR3 bases are TGCGCCAGCAGCTTGGAGACAGTTAATTCACCCCTCCACTTT.